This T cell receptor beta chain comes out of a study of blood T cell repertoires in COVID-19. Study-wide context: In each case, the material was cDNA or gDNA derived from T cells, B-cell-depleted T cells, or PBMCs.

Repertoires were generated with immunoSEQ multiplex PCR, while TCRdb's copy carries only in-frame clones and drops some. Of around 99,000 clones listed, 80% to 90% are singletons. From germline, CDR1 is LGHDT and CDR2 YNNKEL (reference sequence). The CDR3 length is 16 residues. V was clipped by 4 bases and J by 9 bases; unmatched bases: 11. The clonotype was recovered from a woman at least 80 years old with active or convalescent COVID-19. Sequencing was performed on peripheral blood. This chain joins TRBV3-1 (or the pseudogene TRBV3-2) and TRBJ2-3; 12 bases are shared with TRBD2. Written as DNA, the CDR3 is TGTGCCAGCAGCCCTATAACCGGGACTAGCGGGCCCACGCAGTATTTT. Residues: CASSPITGTSGPTQYF.